The rows below give T cell receptor beta chains drawn from one sample of a study of blood T cell repertoires in COVID-19. The table came from immunoSEQ multiplex PCR; TCRdb's copy has only in-frame clones and leaves some out. The table has some 370,000 clones, around 91% seen once. Material: peripheral blood. The receptors come from a man between 18 and 35 years old with active or convalescent COVID-19. Each CDR3 is given with its conserved first and last residue.

cdr3_aa	v_call	j_call
CASSPQGNTIYF	TRBV3-1/TRBV3-2	TRBJ1-3
CAWSTEGRRGNQPQHF	TRBV30	TRBJ1-5
CASKKPGQGDNQPQHF	TRBV28	TRBJ1-5
CASSRRQGGYGYTF	TRBV7-2	TRBJ1-2
CASSSHRPANYGYTF	TRBV28	TRBJ1-2
CATGVGQFYNEQFF	TRBV15	TRBJ2-1
CATSRGDYAAEVQYF	TRBV15	TRBJ2-7
CASSPPTSGRAGDTQYF	TRBV27	TRBJ2-3
CASSQERPYSSGDNTGELFF	TRBV3-1/TRBV3-2	TRBJ2-2
CASSLGRAGGTDTQYF	TRBV5-1	TRBJ2-3